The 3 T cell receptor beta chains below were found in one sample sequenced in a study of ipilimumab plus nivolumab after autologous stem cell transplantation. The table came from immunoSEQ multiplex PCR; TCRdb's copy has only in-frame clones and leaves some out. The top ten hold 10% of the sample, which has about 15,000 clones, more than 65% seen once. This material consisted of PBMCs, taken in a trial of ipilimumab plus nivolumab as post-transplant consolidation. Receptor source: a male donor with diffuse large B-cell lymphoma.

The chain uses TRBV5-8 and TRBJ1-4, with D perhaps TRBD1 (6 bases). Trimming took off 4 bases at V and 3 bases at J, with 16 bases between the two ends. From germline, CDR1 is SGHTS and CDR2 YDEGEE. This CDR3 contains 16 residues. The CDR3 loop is CASSQGQSIANEKLFF. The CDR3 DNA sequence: TGTGCCAGCAGCCAAGGACAGTCCATAGCTAATGAAAAACTGTTTTTT.

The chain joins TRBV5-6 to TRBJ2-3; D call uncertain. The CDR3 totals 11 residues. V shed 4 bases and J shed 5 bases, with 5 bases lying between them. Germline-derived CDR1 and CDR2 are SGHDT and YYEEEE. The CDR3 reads CASSIKDTQYF. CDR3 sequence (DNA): TGTGCCAGCAGCATCAAAGATACGCAGTATTTT.

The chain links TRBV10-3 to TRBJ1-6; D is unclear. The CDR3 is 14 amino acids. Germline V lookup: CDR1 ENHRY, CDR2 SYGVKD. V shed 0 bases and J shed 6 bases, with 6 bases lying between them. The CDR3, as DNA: TGTGCCATCAGTGAGTCTAATGTTAATTCACCCCTCCACTTT. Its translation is CAISESNVNSPLHF.